Shown below are 18 T cell receptor beta chains from a single sample sequenced in a study of blood T cell repertoires in COVID-19. Clones were read by immunoSEQ multiplex PCR, and TCRdb kept only the in-frame ones, dropping some. The data hold approximately 180,000 clones, with approximately 86% observed a single time. Sequencing was done on a sample of PBMCs or T cells enriched from blood (not recorded which). The source is a woman aged 55-69 years with acute COVID-19.

The rearrangement links TRBV7-2 to TRBJ1-3, with D perhaps matching TRBD1 (6 bases). Germline lookup yields CDR1 SGHTA and CDR2 FQGNSA. With 7 bases removed from V and 0 bases from J, the gap between germline ends came to 16 bases. The CDR3 is made up of 16 amino acids. The CDR3 DNA sequence: TGTGCCAGCAAACCGCCGCAGGGGATCTCTGGAAACACCATATATTTT. It encodes CASKPPQGISGNTIYF.

The chain is built from TRBV7-9 and TRBJ1-5; 8 bases match TRBD1. Germline V gene sequence: CDR1 SEHNR, CDR2 FQNEAQ (reference sequence). J gave up 4 bases and V 0 bases, and 8 bases lay outside the gene matches. This CDR3 region has 17 residues. DNA of the CDR3: TGTGCCAGCAGCTTAGCTCGGTGGACAGGGAGAAATCAGCCCCAGCATTTT. Translated: CASSLARWTGRNQPQHF.

This clone was seen once. The V call is TRBV6-5, the J call TRBJ2-3, with 7 bases identical to TRBD1. V shed 0 bases and J 1 base; nucleotides not matched to a gene: 1. CDR1 and CDR2 from the germline V gene are MNHEY and SVGAGI. The CDR3 loop spans 15 amino acids. The CDR3 spells CASSYSQGGTDTQYF. Here the CDR3 DNA reads TGTGCCAGCAGTTACTCCCAGGGGGGCACAGATACGCAGTATTTT.

The chain is built from TRBV30 and TRBJ2-2; D unresolved. Germline CDR1 and CDR2: GTSNPN and SVGIG (reference sequence). The CDR3 runs to 14 residues. Trimming took 0 bases from V and 7 from J, leaving 12 bases between them. The CDR3 spells CAWSVLGDYGELFF. CDR3 bases: TGTGCCTGGAGTGTCCTGGGCGATTACGGGGAGCTGTTTTTT.

The chain links TRBV9 to TRBJ1-6; D perhaps matches TRBD1 (5 bases). Trimming pared 5 bases from V and 2 bases from J, leaving 17 bases between. The CDR3 is 17 residues long. Germline V lookup: CDR1 SGDLS, CDR2 YYNGEE. Here the CDR3 DNA reads TGTGCCAGCAGTCACGATGGGGGGGACGCCTATAATTCACCCCTCCACTTT. Encoded protein: CASSHDGGDAYNSPLHF.

This clone was seen only once. This chain joins TRBV10-2 and TRBJ1-5; the D is unclear. Germline-derived CDR1 and CDR2 are WSHSY and SAAADI. The CDR3 totals 13 residues. The V gene lost 10 bases and the J gene lost 7 bases, with 17 bases spanning the gap. The chain's CDR3 is CATDREPRQPQHF. The CDR3 DNA follows: TGCGCCACCGATCGGGAGCCCAGACAGCCCCAGCATTTT.

The chain combines TRBV5-5 with TRBJ2-1; 12 positions match TRBD1. V shed 4 bases and J 7 bases; nucleotides not matched to a gene: 6. The CDR3 spans 15 residues. Germline V gene sequence: CDR1 SGHKS, CDR2 YYEKEE (reference sequence). CDR3 in DNA: TGTGCCAGCAGCCTGGGACAGGGGGCGTGGAATGAGCAGTTCTTC. Translated: CASSLGQGAWNEQFF.

The chain carries TRBV5-1 and TRBJ2-7; 7 bases are shared with TRBD1. The germline V gene encodes CDR1 SGHRS and CDR2 YFSETQ. V lost 5 bases and J lost 2; bases outside the gene matches: 1. The CDR3 is 12 amino acids. This CDR3 reads CASSQGAYEQYF. CDR3 nucleotides: TGCGCCAGCAGTCAGGGGGCCTACGAGCAGTACTTC.

The chain employs TRBV9 and TRBJ2-3, with 11 bases lining up with TRBD2. Germline-derived CDR1 and CDR2 are SGDLS and YYNGEE. With V trimmed by 0 bases and J by 3 bases, 9 bases remained unmatched. This CDR3 region has 18 residues. The CDR3 bases are TGTGCCAGCAGCGTAGCTCCTAGCGGGGGGCGAGGGACAGATACGCAGTATTTT. Translation gives CASSVAPSGGRGTDTQYF.

The CDR3 nucleotides read TGTGCCAGCAGGAATCAGTTGAACACTGAAGCTTTCTTT. Amino acid sequence: CASRNQLNTEAFF. The chain links TRBV6-5 to TRBJ1-1, with D unresolved. The V end lost 6 bases, the J end lost 0 bases, and 8 bases lay between the germline ends. Germline CDR1 reads MNHEY; CDR2 reads SVGAGI. This CDR3 contains 13 residues.

In its sample, this clone was seen a few times. The chain uses TRBV6-5 and TRBJ2-7; D is perhaps TRBD1 (6 bases). The CDR3 length is 14 residues. Germline V gene lookup returns CDR1 MNHEY and CDR2 SVGAGI. V was shortened by 6 bases and J by 1 base, with 13 bases between the two germline ends. As DNA, the CDR3 is TGTGCCAGCAGGCCGGGACACCAGTCCTACGAGCAGTACGTC. This translates into CASRPGHQSYEQYV.

The chain has TRBV11-2 and TRBJ2-1, with D possibly matching TRBD1 (5 bases). Germline V CDR1 and CDR2: SGHAT, FQNNGV. CDR3 length: 12 amino acids. V lost 0 bases and J 12 bases, leaving 9 bases between the germline ends. The CDR3 nucleotides are TGTGCCAGCAGCTTAGATCTCCAGGGGCAGTTCTTC. Its translation is CASSLDLQGQFF.

On this clone: Relative to the germline gene, one junction end is altered; a read error may explain this. The chain employs TRBV6-5 and TRBJ2-1; unclear D gene. The CDR3 extends over 15 amino acids. Germline-derived CDR1 and CDR2 are MNHEY and SVGAGI. The chain's CDR3 is CASSDSWAGYNEQFF. CDR3 nucleotides: TGTGCCAGCAGTGACTCGTGGGCAGGCTACAATGAGCAGTTCTTC.

The rearrangement joins TRBV19 to TRBJ2-1; possibly TRBD1 for D (6 bases). This CDR3 region has 16 residues. Trimming took off 4 bases at V and 2 bases at J, with 15 bases between the two ends. Germline CDR1 is LNHDA and CDR2 is SQIVND (reference sequence). The CDR3: CASSNYHRAPYNEQFF. CDR3 DNA: TGTGCCAGTAGTAACTACCACAGGGCTCCCTACAATGAGCAGTTCTTC.

This chain connects TRBV7-6 to TRBJ1-1; D uncertain. Germline assignment: CDR1 SGHVS and CDR2 FNYEAQ. CDR3 length: 12 amino acids. V was cut by 1 base and J by 8 bases, with 8 bases left in between. The CDR3 DNA sequence: TGTGCCAGCAGCTTAGAAGCAGGAGAAGCTTTCTTT. This translates into CASSLEAGEAFF.

The chain links TRBV4-2 to TRBJ1-1; TRBD1 matches at 10 bases. CDR3 length equals 19 residues. V trimming: 1 base; J trimming: 4 bases; junction bases outside the gene matches: 15. Looked up from germline, CDR1 is LGHNA and CDR2 is YNFKEQ. CDR3 bases: TGTGCCAGCAGCCAAGGGTTAGGGGGACAGGGGCTTTTGGTCACTGAAGCTTTCTTT. Amino acid sequence: CASSQGLGGQGLLVTEAFF.

This sequence joins TRBV6-4 and TRBJ2-2, with 7 bases aligning to TRBD1. The CDR3 is made up of 14 amino acids. Germline CDR1 is MRHNA and CDR2 is SNTAGT. Trimming cost V 10 bases and J 3 bases; bases outside gene matches: 8. CDR3 sequence reads: CAIQGRSDTGELFF. The CDR3 bases are TGTGCCATACAGGGGCGAAGCGACACCGGGGAGCTGTTTTTT.

The chain joins TRBV4-3 to TRBJ2-7; D not resolved. This CDR3 spans 14 amino acids. Trimming removed 10 bases at V and 1 base at J, with 17 bases between. CDR1 and CDR2 (germline): LGHNA, YSLEER. This CDR3 is CANRSRPLSYEQYV. The CDR3 region has the DNA TGCGCCAACCGTTCTAGGCCCCTTTCCTACGAGCAGTACGTC.